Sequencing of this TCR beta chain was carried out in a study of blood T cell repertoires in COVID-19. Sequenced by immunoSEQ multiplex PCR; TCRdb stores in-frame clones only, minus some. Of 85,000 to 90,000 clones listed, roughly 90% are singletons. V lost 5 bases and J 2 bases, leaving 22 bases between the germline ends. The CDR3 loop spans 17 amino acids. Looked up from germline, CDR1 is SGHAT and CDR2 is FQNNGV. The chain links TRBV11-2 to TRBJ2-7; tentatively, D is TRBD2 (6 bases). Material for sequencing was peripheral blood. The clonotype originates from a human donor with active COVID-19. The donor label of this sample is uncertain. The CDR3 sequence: CASSPPPSGGETYEQYF. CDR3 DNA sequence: TGTGCCAGCAGCCCCCCCCCGAGTGGCGGGGAAACCTACGAGCAGTACTTC.